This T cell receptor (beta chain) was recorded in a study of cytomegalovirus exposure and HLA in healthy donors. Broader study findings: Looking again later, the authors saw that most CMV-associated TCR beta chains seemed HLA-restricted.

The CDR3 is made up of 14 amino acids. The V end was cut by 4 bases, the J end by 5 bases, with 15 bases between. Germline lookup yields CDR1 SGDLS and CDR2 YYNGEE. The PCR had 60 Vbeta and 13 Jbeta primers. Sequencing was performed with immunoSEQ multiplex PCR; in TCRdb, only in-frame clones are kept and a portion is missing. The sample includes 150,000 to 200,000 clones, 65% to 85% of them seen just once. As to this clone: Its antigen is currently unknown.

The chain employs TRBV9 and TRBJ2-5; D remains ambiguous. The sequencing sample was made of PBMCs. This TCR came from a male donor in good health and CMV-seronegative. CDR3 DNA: TGTGCCAGCAGCCCCCGAGCAGGTGGGGAGACCCAGTACTTC. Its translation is CASSPRAGGETQYF.